This T cell receptor (beta chain) was identified during a study of beta chain features in type 1 diabetes. General observations from the study: Compared to healthy donors, patients appeared to have naive, central memory and Treg TCRB repertoires that were more alike.

Expressed TCRB transcripts were sequenced after all isolated RNA was converted to cDNA. Assay: immunoSEQ multiplex PCR; the TCRdb copy retains only in-frame clones and omits some. The table includes about 620,000 clones, roughly a sixth detected once. V shed 5 bases, J shed 4 bases, and the junction held 8 bases outside the gene matches. Germline loops: CDR1 SEHNR, CDR2 FQNEAQ (reference sequence). CDR3 length: 15 residues. This clone was detected many times. What it recognizes is unknown. This clonotype was sampled from a man younger than 35 in good health. The V and J genes are TRBV7-9 and TRBJ2-7; 10 bases fit TRBD2. Sequenced sample: naive CD4+ T cells from blood. This chain's CDR3 is CASSLKLAGAYEQYF. DNA for the CDR3: TGTGCCAGCAGCCTCAAGCTAGCGGGAGCATACGAGCAGTACTTC. The entire variable domain, with the rest obtained from reference TRBV7-9 and TRBJ2-7, is as follows: DTGVSQNPRHKITKRGQNVTFRCDPISEHNRLYWYRQTLGQGPEFLTYFQNEAQLEKSRLLSDRFSAERPKGSFSTLEIQRTEQGDSAMYLCASSLKLAGAYEQYFGPGTRLTVT.